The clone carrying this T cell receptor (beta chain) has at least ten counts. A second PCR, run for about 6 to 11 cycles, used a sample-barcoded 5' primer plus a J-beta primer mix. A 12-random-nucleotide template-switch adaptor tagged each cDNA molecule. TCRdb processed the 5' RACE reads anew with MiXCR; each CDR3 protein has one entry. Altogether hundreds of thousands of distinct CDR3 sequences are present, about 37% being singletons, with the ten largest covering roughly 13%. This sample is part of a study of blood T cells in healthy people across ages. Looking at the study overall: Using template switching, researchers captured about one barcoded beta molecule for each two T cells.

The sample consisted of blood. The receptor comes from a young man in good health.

Here the CDR3 DNA reads TGCGCCAGCAGCCAAGATTTGTGGGGTACCGGGGCCAACGTCCTGACTTTC. It yields the protein CASSQDLWGTGANVLTF. This rearrangement joins TRBV4-3 to TRBJ2-6; the D is unclear. The CDR3 consists of 17 residues. Germline loops: CDR1 LGHNA, CDR2 YSLEER. V was cut by 0 bases and J by 4 bases, with 13 bases left in between.